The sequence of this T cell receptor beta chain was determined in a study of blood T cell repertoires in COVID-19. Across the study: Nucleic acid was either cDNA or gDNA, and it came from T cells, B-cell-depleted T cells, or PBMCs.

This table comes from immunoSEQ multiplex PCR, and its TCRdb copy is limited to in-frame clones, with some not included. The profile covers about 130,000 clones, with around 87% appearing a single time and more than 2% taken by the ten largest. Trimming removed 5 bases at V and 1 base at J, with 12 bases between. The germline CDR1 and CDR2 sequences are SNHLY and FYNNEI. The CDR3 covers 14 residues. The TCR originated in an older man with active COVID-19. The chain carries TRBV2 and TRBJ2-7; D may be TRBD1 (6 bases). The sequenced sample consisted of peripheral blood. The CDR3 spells CASSSGHPSYEQYF. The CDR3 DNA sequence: TGTGCCAGCAGTTCGGGACACCCGTCCTACGAGCAGTACTTC.